The sequence of this TCR beta chain was determined in a study of blood T cells in healthy people across ages. The study, taken as a whole, reports: Donors of long life had a larger count of naive CD4+ cells and greater diversity than aged donors.

In this sample, this clonotype turned up a few times. Its antigen is not identified. PCR was performed a second time for 7 to 11 cycles using a sample-barcoded 5' primer and a J-beta primer mix. TCRdb processed the 5' RACE reads anew with MiXCR; each CDR3 protein has one entry. The sample consists of about 730,000 distinct CDR3 sequences, roughly two fifths of them appearing once. The V and J ends lost 1 base and 0 bases respectively, with 11 bases between them. CDR3 length: 17 residues. In germline, CDR1 is SGHKS, CDR2 YYEKEE (reference sequence). The sequence was collected from a woman aged 55-69 years in good health. The chain couples TRBV5-5 to TRBJ2-6; a weak D match, TRBD1 (6 bases). The sample taken for sequencing was blood. CDR3 nucleotide sequence: TGTGCCAGCAGCTTGACGCCCAGGGGCTCTGGGGCCAACGTCCTGACTTTC. This gives the protein CASSLTPRGSGANVLTF.